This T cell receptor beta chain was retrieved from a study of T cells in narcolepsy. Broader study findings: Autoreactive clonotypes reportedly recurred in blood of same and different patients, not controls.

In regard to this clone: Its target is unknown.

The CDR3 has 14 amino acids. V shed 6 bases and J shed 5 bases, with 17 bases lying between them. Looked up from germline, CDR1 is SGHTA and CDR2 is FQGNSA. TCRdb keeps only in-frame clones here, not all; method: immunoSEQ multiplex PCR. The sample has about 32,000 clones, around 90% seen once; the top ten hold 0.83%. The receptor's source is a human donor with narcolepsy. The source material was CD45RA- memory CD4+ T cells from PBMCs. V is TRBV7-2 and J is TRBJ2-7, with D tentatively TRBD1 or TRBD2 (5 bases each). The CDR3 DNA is TGTGCCAGCAGTTCGGGACGCGGCTTCCACGAGCAGTACTTC. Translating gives CASSSGRGFHEQYF. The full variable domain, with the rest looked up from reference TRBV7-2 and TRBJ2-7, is GAGVSQSPSNKVTEKGKDVELRCDPISGHTALYWYRQSLGQGLEFLIYFQGNSAPDKSGLPSDRFSAERTGGSVSTLTIQRTQQEDSAVYLCASSSGRGFHEQYFGPGTRLTVT.